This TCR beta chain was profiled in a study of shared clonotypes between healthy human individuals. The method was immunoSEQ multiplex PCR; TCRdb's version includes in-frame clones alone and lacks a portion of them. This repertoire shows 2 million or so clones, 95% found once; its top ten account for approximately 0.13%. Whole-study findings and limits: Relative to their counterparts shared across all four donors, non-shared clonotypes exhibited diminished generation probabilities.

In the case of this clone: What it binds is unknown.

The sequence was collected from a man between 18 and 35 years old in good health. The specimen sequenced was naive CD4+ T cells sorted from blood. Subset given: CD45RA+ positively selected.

DNA of the CDR3: TGTGCCAGCCCCGAGGGGTCCCCGAGCTCTGGAAACACCATATATTTT. This encodes CASPEGSPSSGNTIYF. J is TRBJ1-3 and V is TRBV5-5, with a weak D call TRBD1 (5 bases). Germline values: CDR1 SGHKS, CDR2 YYEKEE (reference sequence). V lost 7 bases to trimming and J lost 0 bases, with 17 bases between them. There are 16 residues in the CDR3.